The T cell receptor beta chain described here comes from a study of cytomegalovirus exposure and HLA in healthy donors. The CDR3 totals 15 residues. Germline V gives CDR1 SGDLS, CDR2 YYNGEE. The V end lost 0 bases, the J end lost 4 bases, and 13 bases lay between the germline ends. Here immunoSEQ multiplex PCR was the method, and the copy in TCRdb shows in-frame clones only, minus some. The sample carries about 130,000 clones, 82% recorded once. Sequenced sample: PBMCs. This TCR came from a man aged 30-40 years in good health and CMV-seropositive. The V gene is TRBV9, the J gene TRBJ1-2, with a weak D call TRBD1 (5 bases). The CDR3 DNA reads TGTGCCAGCAGCGTAGATCCAGGGCTCCGCTATGGCTACACCTTC. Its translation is CASSVDPGLRYGYTF.